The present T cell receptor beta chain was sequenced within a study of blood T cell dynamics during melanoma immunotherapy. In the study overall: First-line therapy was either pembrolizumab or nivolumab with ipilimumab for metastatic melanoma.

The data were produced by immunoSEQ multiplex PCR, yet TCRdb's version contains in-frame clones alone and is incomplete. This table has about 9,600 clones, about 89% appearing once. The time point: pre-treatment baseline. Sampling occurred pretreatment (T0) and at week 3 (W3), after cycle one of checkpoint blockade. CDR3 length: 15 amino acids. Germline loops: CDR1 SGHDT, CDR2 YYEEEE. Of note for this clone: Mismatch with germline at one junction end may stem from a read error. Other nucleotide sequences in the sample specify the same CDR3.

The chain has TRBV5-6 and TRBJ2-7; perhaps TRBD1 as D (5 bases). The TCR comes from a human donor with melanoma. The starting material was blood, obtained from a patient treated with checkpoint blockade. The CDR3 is CASSLVKGSPYEQYF. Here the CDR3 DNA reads TGTGCCAGCAGTTTGGTAAAGGGGTCCCCCTACGAGCAGTACTTC.